The 9 T cell receptor beta chains below all came from one sample that was sequenced in a study of shared clonotypes between healthy human individuals. The table came from immunoSEQ multiplex PCR; TCRdb's copy has only in-frame clones and leaves some out. The sample contains about 1,500,000 clones, around 95% of which appear only once. Sequences were obtained from naive CD4+ T cells sorted from blood. Subset defined: CD45RA+ positively selected. The source is a man aged 25-45 years in good health.

This sequence joins TRBV7-2 and TRBJ1-3; D is unresolved. Germline V gene sequence: CDR1 SGHTA, CDR2 FQGNSA. The CDR3 extends over 15 amino acids. Trimming removed 5 bases at V and 4 bases at J, with 15 bases between. CDR3 in amino acids: CASSLLWVGGNTIYF. DNA of the CDR3: TGTGCCAGCAGCCTCCTTTGGGTGGGGGGAAACACCATATATTTT.

The CDR3 nucleotides are TGTGCCAGCAGCTTAGGAGGGCAGCGTGAGCAGTTCTTC. Protein: CASSLGGQREQFF. The rearrangement links TRBV7-2 to TRBJ2-1, with D perhaps TRBD2 (5 bases). CDR1 and CDR2 from the germline V gene are SGHTA and FQGNSA. V shed 1 base and J shed 9 bases, with 10 bases lying between them. The CDR3 loop spans 13 amino acids.

The CDR3 is CASSVSGLLLYGYTF. As DNA, the CDR3 is TGTGCCAGCAGTGTGTCGGGGCTTCTCCTCTATGGCTACACCTTC. The rearrangement uses TRBV28 and TRBJ1-2; D is possibly TRBD1 (5 bases). Germline V gives CDR1 MDHEN, CDR2 SYDVKM. V lost 5 bases, J lost 4 bases, and 17 bases lay in between. The length of the CDR3 is 15 residues.

J is TRBJ1-2 and V is TRBV6-1, with D hard to call. CDR1 MNHNS and CDR2 SASEGT come from the germline V gene. CDR3 size: 13 residues. V was cut by 4 bases and J by 3 bases, with 9 bases left in between. CDR3 nucleotide sequence: TGTGCCAGCAGTGTTGAGGTTGACTATGGCTACACCTTC. Translated, it gives CASSVEVDYGYTF.

V and J are TRBV4-1 and TRBJ2-1, with a weak D call TRBD2 (6 bases). Germline lookup yields CDR1 MGHRA and CDR2 YSYEKL. The CDR3 consists of 16 residues. Trimming shortened V by 0 bases and J by 5 bases, and 14 bases separated the two germline ends. The CDR3 is CASSQDPAGRHNEQFF. The CDR3 DNA reads TGCGCCAGCAGCCAAGATCCAGCGGGTCGGCACAATGAGCAGTTCTTC.

The rearrangement uses TRBV5-4 and TRBJ1-1; 7 bases align to TRBD1. Germline V lookup: CDR1 SGHNT, CDR2 YYREEE (reference sequence). V lost 5 bases and J lost 6; bases outside the gene matches: 13. The CDR3 is 15 residues long. The CDR3 sequence is CASRPTGDGFSEAFF. The CDR3 nucleotides read TGTGCCAGCAGACCTACAGGGGACGGGTTCTCTGAAGCTTTCTTT.

This chain uses TRBV28 with TRBJ1-5; TRBD1 matches at 9 bases. CDR3 length: 18 residues. In germline, CDR1 is MDHEN, CDR2 SYDVKM. V trimming: 8 bases; J trimming: 1 base; junction bases outside the gene matches: 15. The CDR3 spells CASGSGTGIFVSNQPQHF. The CDR3 DNA is TGTGCCAGCGGTTCCGGGACAGGGATTTTTGTAAGCAATCAGCCCCAGCATTTT.

This clone was detected once. CDR3: CSVDSATNYGYTF. CDR3 DNA: TGCAGCGTTGATTCCGCGACAAACTATGGCTACACCTTC. The V call is TRBV29-1, the J call TRBJ1-2; D ambiguous. The V end was cut by 3 bases, the J end by 2 bases, with 10 bases between. CDR3 size: 13 residues. In germline, CDR1 is SQVTM, CDR2 ANQGSEA.

The rearrangement links TRBV7-9 to TRBJ2-2; D not certain. CDR1 is SEHNR and CDR2 is FQNEAQ in the germline V gene (reference sequence). The length of the CDR3 is 12 residues. Trimming removed 5 bases at V and 2 bases at J, with 3 bases between. The CDR3 DNA reads TGTGCCAGCAGCCGTAACACCGGGGAGCTGTTTTTT. Its protein is CASSRNTGELFF.